This T cell receptor beta chain appears in the sequencing data of a study of blood T cell repertoires in COVID-19. Profiled with immunoSEQ multiplex PCR; TCRdb holds only in-frame clones, not every one. The sample has about 270,000 clones, roughly 79% seen once. From germline, CDR1 is SGHRS and CDR2 YFSETQ. The CDR3 consists of 16 residues. Trimming took 4 bases from V and 2 from J; bases not matched to a gene: 8. The chain is built from TRBV5-1 and TRBJ2-7; TRBD2 matches at 11 bases. The source of this sequence is a woman aged 60-75 years with active or convalescent COVID-19. Material for sequencing was peripheral blood. The CDR3 DNA is TGCGCCAGCAGCCCCTCCCCACTAGCGGGGGCCTACGAGCAGTACTTC. This gives the protein CASSPSPLAGAYEQYF.